This T cell receptor (beta chain) was observed in a study of control samples from healthy donors and cancer patients (TCRdb year 2020). According to the germline V gene (reference sequence), CDR1 reads LNHDA and CDR2 reads SQIVND. Unmatched junction bases come to 14, with V trimmed by 3 bases and J by 9 bases. Taken from cysteine to phenylalanine, the CDR3 has 16 residues. Just the 48-base CDR3 DNA is kept, in frame starting at base 1. Worth noting for this clone: Its antigen specificity is not known. One base away there is no much larger clone; base qualities are not given.

The library was produced with the immunoSEQ multiplex PCR assay. The table comes from immuneACCESS by way of TCRdb, which keeps in-frame sequences with V and J called. Part of the clones is missing from these tables; in studies checked, under half for an unresolved V gene and the rest for unknown reasons. Across this sample there are 100,000 to 150,000 clones, with 80% to 95% seen only once. Clones ranked in the top ten supply around 5.4% of the sample. The specimen sequenced was blood. Recombination joined TRBV19 with TRBJ2-1, with 7 bases in between that match TRBD2. This clonotype was obtained from a man aged 18 to 30 in good health. The nucleotide sequence is TGTGCCAGTAGTATTCTGTATAGCGGGTTGGCCCCTGAGCAGTTCTTC. It codes for CASSILYSGLAPEQFF.